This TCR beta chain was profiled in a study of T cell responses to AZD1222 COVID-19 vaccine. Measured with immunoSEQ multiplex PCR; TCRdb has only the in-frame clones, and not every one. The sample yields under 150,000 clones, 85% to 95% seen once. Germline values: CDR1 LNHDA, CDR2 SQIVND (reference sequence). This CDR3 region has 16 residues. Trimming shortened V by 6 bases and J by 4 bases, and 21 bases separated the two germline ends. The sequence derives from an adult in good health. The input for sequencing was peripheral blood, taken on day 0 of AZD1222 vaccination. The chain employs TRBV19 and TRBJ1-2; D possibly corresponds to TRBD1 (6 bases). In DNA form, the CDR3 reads TGTGCCAGTAGACAGAAGGGAAGGGGGGGCCTCTATGGCTACACCTTC. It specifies CASRQKGRGGLYGYTF.